The 13 T cell receptor beta chains below all came from one sample that was sequenced in a study of cytomegalovirus exposure and HLA in healthy donors. The PCR had 60 Vbeta and 13 Jbeta primers. Repertoires were generated with immunoSEQ multiplex PCR, while TCRdb's copy carries only in-frame clones and drops some. The sample contains nearly 80,000 clones, roughly 80% of which appear only once. The material sequenced was PBMCs. These receptors originate from a woman aged 40 to 50 in good health and CMV-seropositive.

The V call is TRBV5-1, the J call TRBJ2-5, with D tentatively TRBD1 (6 bases). CDR3 length: 14 residues. V was clipped by 3 bases and J by 5 bases, with 14 bases between them. Per germline, CDR1 SGHRS and CDR2 YFSETQ. CDR3: CASSSRGRSETQYF. CDR3 DNA: TGCGCCAGCAGCTCCAGGGGTAGGTCGGAGACCCAGTACTTC. The complete variable domain, with remaining parts taken from reference TRBV5-1 and TRBJ2-5, reads KAGVTQTPRYLIKTRGQQVTLSCSPISGHRSVSWYQQTPGQGLQFLFEYFSETQRNKGNFPGRFSGRQFSNSRSEMNVSTLELGDSALYLCASSSRGRSETQYFGPGTRLLVL.

V and J are TRBV9 and TRBJ2-1; TRBD2 matches at 8 bases. Germline CDR1 is SGDLS and CDR2 is YYNGEE. V gave up 4 bases and J gave up 8 bases; unmatched junction bases: 8. The CDR3 consists of 14 residues. CDR3 sequence (DNA): TGTGCCAGCAGCCCAAGCGGGGGTTGGGATGAGCAGTTCTTC. Its protein product is CASSPSGGWDEQFF.

This sequence joins TRBV28 and TRBJ1-2; perhaps TRBD1 as D (5 bases). Trimming left V 6 bases short and J 5 bases short, with 10 bases between. Germline values: CDR1 MDHEN, CDR2 SYDVKM. The CDR3 is 12 amino acids. The CDR3 DNA reads TGTGCCAGCAGCAGGGTAGGGTATGGCTACACCTTC. Protein sequence: CASSRVGYGYTF.

This clone appeared a few times. J is TRBJ1-2 and V is TRBV6-1; the D is unclear. The V end lost 4 bases, the J end lost 2 bases, and 14 bases lay between the germline ends. The CDR3 consists of 15 residues. Germline V gives CDR1 MNHNS, CDR2 SASEGT. The CDR3 region has the DNA TGTGCCAGCAGTGCCTCGTGGGTAGCGAACTATGGCTACACCTTC. This translates into CASSASWVANYGYTF.

V gene TRBV13 combines with J gene TRBJ2-5; 10 positions match TRBD2. Gene TRBJ2-7 matches the end of the DNA better, so the J call may be wrong. This CDR3 is built from 15 residues. CDR1 and CDR2 (germline): PRHDT, FYEKMQ (reference sequence). In DNA form, the CDR3 reads TGTGCCAGCAGCCAGTACAGCGGGGGGGCGTACGAGCAGTACTTC. Its protein is CASSQYSGGAYEQYF.

This chain joins TRBV5-1 and TRBJ2-7, with TRBD1 matching over 9 bases. The CDR3 runs to 16 residues. Per germline, CDR1 SGHRS and CDR2 YFSETQ. V lost 3 bases, J lost 5 bases, and 12 bases stayed unmatched. Here the CDR3 DNA reads TGCGCCAGCAGCTGGGGAACAGGGGGCTTAGAAGACGAGCAGTACTTC. Encoded protein: CASSWGTGGLEDEQYF.

This chain connects TRBV4-1 to TRBJ2-7; TRBD1 might be the D (5 bases). The germline gives CDR1 MGHRA, CDR2 YSYEKL. CDR3 length equals 15 residues. The V end was cut by 1 base, the J end by 4 bases, with 14 bases between. This CDR3 reads CASSQGGGDPYEQYF. The CDR3 region has the DNA TGCGCCAGCAGCCAAGGGGGCGGCGACCCTTACGAGCAGTACTTC.

This clone turned up a few times. This rearrangement joins TRBV6-1 to TRBJ1-2, with 7 bases lining up with TRBD1. The germline CDR1 and CDR2 sequences are MNHNS and SASEGT. The CDR3 has 19 residues. V lost 3 bases, J lost 3 bases, and 19 bases stayed unmatched. The CDR3 loop reads CASSEPGLTGRRADYGYTF. The CDR3 DNA reads as TGTGCCAGCAGTGAGCCAGGGCTGACAGGGAGAAGGGCCGACTATGGCTACACCTTC.

The chain has TRBV20-1 and TRBJ1-1, with D possibly being TRBD1 (5 bases). The germline gives CDR1 DFQATT, CDR2 SNEGSKA (reference sequence). The CDR3 is 11 amino acids. CDR3 region: CAPQGYSEAFF. The CDR3 DNA follows: TGCGCCCCGCAGGGTTATTCTGAAGCTTTCTTT.

This clone appeared a single time. The CDR3 DNA sequence: TGTGCCACCAGCAGTGGACAGGGGGTAGAGACCCAGTACTTC. Translating gives CATSSGQGVETQYF. The chain employs TRBV15 and TRBJ2-5, with 10 bases matching TRBD1. The junction had 2 bases not matched to a gene; V was cut back by 3 bases and J by 4 bases. The CDR3 spans 14 residues. The germline CDR1 and CDR2 sequences are LNHNV and YYDKDF (reference sequence).

The chain combines TRBV7-2 with TRBJ2-7; 7 nucleotides match TRBD1. The length of the CDR3 is 14 residues. Trimming took 5 bases from V and 4 from J; bases not matched to a gene: 8. The V gene's germline CDR1 is SGHTA and CDR2 FQGNSA. The CDR3 DNA reads as TGTGCCAGCAGCCAAAACAGGGGTTCGTACGAGCAGTACTTC. Protein sequence: CASSQNRGSYEQYF.

The chain uses TRBV19 and TRBJ2-7, with D possibly TRBD1 on 5 matching bases. The CDR3 sequence is 15 residues long. From germline, CDR1 is LNHDA and CDR2 SQIVND (reference sequence). Trimming left V 0 bases short and J 3 bases short, with 12 bases between. CDR3 coding DNA: TGTGCCAGTAGTATAGATGCCGCAGGGAACTACGAGCAGTACTTC. It is translated as CASSIDAAGNYEQYF.

The DNA of the CDR3 is TGCGCCAGCAGCTCCTTTGGACAGCTTAATGAAAAACTGTTTTTT. It codes for CASSSFGQLNEKLFF. V usage is TRBV5-1 and J usage is TRBJ1-4; TRBD1 is a possible D gene (6 bases). This CDR3 is 15 amino acids long. Trimming took 3 bases from V and 4 from J, leaving 13 bases between them. The V gene's germline CDR1 is SGHRS and CDR2 YFSETQ.